Each of the 25 T cell receptor beta chains below was sequenced from the same sample in a study of early T cells in non-severe SARS-CoV-2 infection. From the 5' RACE reads, TCRdb called clonotypes with MiXCR, one entry per CDR3 protein. This table has around 49,000 distinct CDR3 sequences, approximately 10% appearing once. Sample: whole blood. The receptors were gathered from an adult who was a healthcare worker with PCR-confirmed SARS-CoV-2 infection or an uninfected control (not recorded which).

V and J are TRBV7-2 and TRBJ2-7; 11 nucleotides line up with TRBD2. The trim removed 4 bases at V and 4 bases at J, leaving 6 bases unmatched. Germline lookup yields CDR1 SGHTA and CDR2 FQGNSA. This CDR3 region has 15 residues. This CDR3 reads CASSSRRLAGYEQYF. The CDR3 DNA reads TGTGCCAGCAGCTCCCGCCGACTAGCGGGATACGAGCAGTACTTC.

The sample holds a few counts of this clonotype. CDR3 in DNA: TGTGCCAGCAGCCCTGGGGCCAACGTCCTGACTTTC. Translation gives CASSPGANVLTF. The chain uses TRBV6-2 or TRBV6-3 and TRBJ2-6; D is undetermined. Per the germline V gene, CDR1 is MNHEY and CDR2 is SVGEGT. The V end was cut by 6 bases, the J end by 2 bases, with 2 bases between. The CDR3 covers 12 residues.

Many counts were recorded for this clonotype. This chain links TRBV28 with TRBJ2-2; D gene uncertain. The length of the CDR3 is 14 residues. The V gene lost 5 bases and the J gene lost 6 bases, with 13 bases spanning the gap. Germline CDR1 reads MDHEN; CDR2 reads SYDVKM. The CDR3 spells CASSPLTVAGELFF. The DNA for the CDR3 is TGTGCCAGCAGTCCCCTCACGGTCGCCGGGGAGCTGTTTTTT.

This clonotype was observed many times. The CDR3 DNA reads TGCAGCGTGATGGGACAGAGCTACGAGCAGTACTTC. This codes for CSVMGQSYEQYF. V and J are TRBV29-1 and TRBJ2-7; TRBD1 matches at 7 bases. Germline values: CDR1 SQVTM, CDR2 ANQGSEA. The trim removed 6 bases at V and 3 bases at J, leaving 5 bases unmatched. The length of the CDR3 is 12 residues.

This clonotype was detected only a few times. The chain joins TRBV27 to TRBJ1-4, with 7 positions matching TRBD1. Trimming took 6 bases from V and 8 from J; bases not matched to a gene: 9. The CDR3 is 14 residues long. Looked up from germline, CDR1 is MNHEY and CDR2 is SMNVEV (reference sequence). CDR3 sequence reads: CASRSGGYSEKLFF. The CDR3 DNA sequence: TGTGCCAGCAGATCAGGGGGATATTCAGAAAAACTGTTTTTT.

The chain employs TRBV7-6 and TRBJ2-2; D ambiguous. The V gene lost 1 base and the J gene lost 6 bases, with 9 bases spanning the gap. In germline, CDR1 is SGHVS, CDR2 FNYEAQ. This CDR3 has 14 amino acids. The CDR3 DNA reads TGTGCCAGCAGCTTAGTTGTAAGGGCCGGGGAGCTGTTTTTT. It codes for CASSLVVRAGELFF. Drawing the rest from reference TRBV7-6 and TRBJ2-2, the complete variable domain is GAGVSQSPRYKVTKRGQDVALRCDPISGHVSLYWYRQALGQGPEFLTYFNYEAQQDKSGLPNDRFSAERPEGSISTLTIQRTEQRDSAMYRCASSLVVRAGELFFGEGSRLTVL.

This clonotype was seen a few times. The V and J genes are TRBV7-2 and TRBJ2-1; D is perhaps TRBD1 (5 bases). The V end lost 3 bases, the J end lost 6 bases, and 9 bases lay between the germline ends. From germline, CDR1 is SGHTA and CDR2 FQGNSA. This CDR3 comprises 13 residues. In nucleotides, the CDR3 is TGTGCCAGCAGCTTTGGGGCAGCCAATGAGCAGTTCTTC. Translation: CASSFGAANEQFF.

This clonotype occurred many times. The chain employs TRBV29-1 and TRBJ2-3, with D perhaps TRBD1 (6 bases). CDR3 length: 11 residues. Germline CDR1 is SQVTM and CDR2 is ANQGSEA. Trimming left V 7 bases short and J 11 bases short, with 16 bases between. This chain's CDR3 is CSAESGQKQYF. The CDR3, as DNA: TGCAGCGCCGAATCGGGACAAAAGCAGTATTTT.

This clonotype was counted at least ten times. The chain uses TRBV6-2 or TRBV6-3 and TRBJ2-7; D is possibly TRBD2 (5 bases). This CDR3 is 13 amino acids long. V lost 2 bases, J lost 7 bases, and 12 bases lay in between. CDR1 and CDR2 from the germline V gene are MNHEY and SVGEGT. The CDR3 reads CASSYGVRGEQYF. CDR3 in DNA: TGTGCCAGCAGTTACGGCGTTCGCGGGGAGCAGTACTTC.

This clonotype was counted many times. The chain links TRBV27 to TRBJ1-5, with TRBD1 matching 12 bases. The trim removed 6 bases at V and 5 bases at J, leaving 5 bases unmatched. CDR1 MNHEY and CDR2 SMNVEV come from the germline V gene (reference sequence). This CDR3 contains 15 residues. CDR3 sequence: CASRSGQGAYQPQHF. Written as DNA, the CDR3 is TGTGCCAGCAGATCGGGACAGGGGGCCTATCAGCCCCAGCATTTT.

This clonotype was seen more than once but under ten times. The rearrangement uses TRBV10-3 and TRBJ2-4; TRBD2 matches 8 bases. Germline V gene lookup returns CDR1 ENHRY and CDR2 SYGVKD. With V trimmed by 2 bases and J by 1 base, 4 bases remained unmatched. The CDR3 is 16 amino acids. This CDR3 is CAISEPGTRAKNIQYF. DNA of the CDR3: TGTGCCATCAGTGAGCCCGGGACTAGGGCCAAAAACATTCAGTACTTC.

This chain joins TRBV9 and TRBJ2-3; 7 bases are a match to TRBD2. V lost 0 bases and J lost 5; bases outside the gene matches: 6. The length of the CDR3 is 15 residues. The germline CDR1 and CDR2 sequences are SGDLS and YYNGEE. In DNA, the CDR3 is TGTGCCAGCAGCGTAGCTTGGGCTAGCGGAGATACGCAGTATTTT. Encoded protein: CASSVAWASGDTQYF.

Points on this clonotype: A much larger clone sits a single nucleotide away, making a read error possible. This chain uses TRBV28 with TRBJ2-5, with 8 bases aligning to TRBD1. The CDR3 has 12 residues. The V gene's germline CDR1 is MDHEN and CDR2 SYDVKM. CDR3 DNA: TGTGTCAGCACCGGACAGGGCATGACCCAGTACTTC. Protein: CVSTGQGMTQYF.

In this sample, this clonotype turned up many times. The CDR3 loop reads CASSPTFAGGTYNEQFF. The CDR3, as DNA: TGTGCCAGCAGCCCTACCTTTGCGGGAGGAACCTACAATGAGCAGTTCTTC. The chain uses TRBV7-8 and TRBJ2-1; 8 nucleotides agree with TRBD2. CDR3 length: 17 residues. With 5 bases clipped from V and 2 bases from J, the junction kept 11 bases outside the gene matches. Germline V gives CDR1 SGHVS, CDR2 FQNEAQ.

This clonotype was observed a handful of times. The genes are TRBV5-1 and TRBJ2-1; 7 nucleotides line up with TRBD2. Trimming removed 4 bases from V and 7 bases from J; junction bases left unmatched: 14. CDR1 is SGHRS, CDR2 YFSETQ, per germline. The CDR3 covers 16 residues. The CDR3 DNA reads TGCGCCAGCAGCCCCCCGGGTCTAGCGGAAACAAATGAGCAGTTCTTC. It yields the protein CASSPPGLAETNEQFF.

This clonotype was found a few times. The chain carries TRBV5-4 and TRBJ2-1; D not certain. The germline V gene encodes CDR1 SGHNT and CDR2 YYREEE (reference sequence). The CDR3 totals 13 residues. Deletions cut 1 base from V and 8 bases from J, with 10 bases between. The CDR3 DNA reads TGTGCCAGCAGCTTGCCTAGAAGGCATGAGCAGTTCTTC. It translates to CASSLPRRHEQFF.

This clonotype occurred many times. The chain is built from TRBV3-1 and TRBJ1-4; D is undetermined. CDR3 length equals 12 residues. Deletions cut 4 bases from V and 11 bases from J, with 11 bases between. CDR1 and CDR2 from the germline V gene are LGHDT and YNNKEL (reference sequence). DNA for the CDR3: TGTGCCAGCAGCCTTTCCGGAGCTAAACTGTTTTTT. Its translation is CASSLSGAKLFF.

There are a few counts of this clonotype. The genes are TRBV29-1 and TRBJ2-3; D might be TRBD1 (6 bases). The CDR3 is made up of 12 amino acids. Trimming took off 8 bases at V and 2 bases at J, with 11 bases between the two ends. Germline V gene sequence: CDR1 SQVTM, CDR2 ANQGSEA. DNA of the CDR3: TGCAGCACAGGACAGCTCACAGATACGCAGTATTTT. This gives the protein CSTGQLTDTQYF.

This clonotype was picked up many times. The CDR3 sequence: CASSLYPILVQRRTEAFF. The CDR3 nucleotides read TGTGCCAGCAGTTTATACCCGATATTAGTACAGCGGCGGACTGAAGCTTTCTTT. The rearrangement joins TRBV28 to TRBJ1-1; unclear D gene. Germline lookup yields CDR1 MDHEN and CDR2 SYDVKM. This CDR3 contains 18 residues. Trimming took off 1 base at V and 5 bases at J, with 23 bases between the two ends.

About this clonotype itself: A much more abundant neighbour one base away suggests this may be a read error. The chain combines TRBV11-2 with TRBJ2-1; TRBD1 is a possible D gene (5 bases). The V and J ends lost 3 bases and 1 base respectively, with 10 bases between them. The CDR3 covers 15 residues. Germline loops: CDR1 SGHAT, CDR2 FQNNGV. CDR3 nucleotide sequence: TGTGCCAGCAGCTTGGTAGGGGCATCCTACAATGAGCAGTTCTTC. Its protein product is CASSLVGASYNEQFF.

This clonotype was recorded many times. This chain uses TRBV20-1 with TRBJ2-4, with D maybe TRBD1 (5 bases). Trimming left V 6 bases short and J 8 bases short, with 20 bases between. The CDR3 has 14 residues. In germline, CDR1 is DFQATT, CDR2 SNEGSKA (reference sequence). CDR3 residues: CSATRPGNGDIQYF. In nucleotides, the CDR3 is TGCAGTGCCACCCGCCCAGGGAATGGGGACATTCAGTACTTC.

This clonotype was observed many times. The V and J genes are TRBV9 and TRBJ2-2, with D uncertain. CDR3 size: 14 residues. Trimming cost V 1 base and J 0 bases, with 4 bases left between them. Germline lookup yields CDR1 SGDLS and CDR2 YYNGEE. The CDR3 loop reads CASSVSANTGELFF. CDR3 DNA: TGTGCCAGCAGCGTATCAGCGAACACCGGGGAGCTGTTTTTT.

This clonotype came up many times. The chain is built from TRBV4-2 and TRBJ1-5; no clear D. The CDR3 runs to 17 residues. V gave up 2 bases and J gave up 2 bases, with 16 bases separating them. From germline, CDR1 is LGHNA and CDR2 YNFKEQ. For the CDR3, the DNA is TGTGCCAGCAGCCAAATAGCGGGGAGGCGGGGCAATCAGCCCCAGCATTTT. Its protein product is CASSQIAGRRGNQPQHF.

This clonotype was counted ten times or more. The rearrangement uses TRBV25-1 and TRBJ2-1; TRBD1 matches 7 bases. The germline V gene has CDR1 MGHDK and CDR2 SYGVNS. CDR3 size: 14 residues. The junction had 6 bases not matched to a gene; V was cut back by 8 bases and J by 2 bases. CDR3 loop: CASRKTGPYNEQFF. CDR3 DNA sequence: TGTGCCAGCCGCAAGACAGGGCCCTACAATGAGCAGTTCTTC.

The V gene is TRBV28, the J gene TRBJ2-7; no clear D gene. The germline V gene has CDR1 MDHEN and CDR2 SYDVKM. Trimming removed 5 bases at V and 4 bases at J, with 6 bases between. CDR3 length equals 11 residues. CDR3 sequence: CASSKKYEQYF. CDR3 sequence (DNA): TGTGCCAGCAGTAAAAAATACGAGCAGTACTTC.